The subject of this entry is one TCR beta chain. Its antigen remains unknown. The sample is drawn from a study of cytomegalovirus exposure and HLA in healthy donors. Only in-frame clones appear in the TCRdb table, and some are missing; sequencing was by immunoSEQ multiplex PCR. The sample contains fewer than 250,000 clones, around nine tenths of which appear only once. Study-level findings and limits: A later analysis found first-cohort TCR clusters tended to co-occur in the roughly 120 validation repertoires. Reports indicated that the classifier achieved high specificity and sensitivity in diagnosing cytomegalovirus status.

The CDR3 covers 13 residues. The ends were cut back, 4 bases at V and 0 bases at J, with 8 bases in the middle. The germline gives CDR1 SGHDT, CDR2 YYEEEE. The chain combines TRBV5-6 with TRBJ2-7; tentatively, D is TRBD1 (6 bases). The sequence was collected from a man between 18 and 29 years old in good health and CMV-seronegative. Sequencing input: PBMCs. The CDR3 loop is CASSQDSSYEQYF. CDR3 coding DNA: TGTGCCAGCAGCCAGGACAGCTCCTACGAGCAGTACTTC.